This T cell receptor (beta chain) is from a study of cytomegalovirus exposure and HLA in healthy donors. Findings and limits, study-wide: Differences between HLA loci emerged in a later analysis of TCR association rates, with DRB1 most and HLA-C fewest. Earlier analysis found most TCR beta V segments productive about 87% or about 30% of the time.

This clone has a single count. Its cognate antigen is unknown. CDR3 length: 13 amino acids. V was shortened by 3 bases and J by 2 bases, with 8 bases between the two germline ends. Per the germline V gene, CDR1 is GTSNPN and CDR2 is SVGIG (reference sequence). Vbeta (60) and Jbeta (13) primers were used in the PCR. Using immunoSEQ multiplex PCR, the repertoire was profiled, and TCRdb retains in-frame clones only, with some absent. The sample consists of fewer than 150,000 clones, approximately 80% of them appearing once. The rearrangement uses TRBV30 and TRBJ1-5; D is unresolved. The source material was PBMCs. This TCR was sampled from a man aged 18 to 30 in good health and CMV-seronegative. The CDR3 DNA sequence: TGTGCCTGGAGCCACGGGGGCAATCAGCCCCAGCATTTT. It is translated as CAWSHGGNQPQHF.